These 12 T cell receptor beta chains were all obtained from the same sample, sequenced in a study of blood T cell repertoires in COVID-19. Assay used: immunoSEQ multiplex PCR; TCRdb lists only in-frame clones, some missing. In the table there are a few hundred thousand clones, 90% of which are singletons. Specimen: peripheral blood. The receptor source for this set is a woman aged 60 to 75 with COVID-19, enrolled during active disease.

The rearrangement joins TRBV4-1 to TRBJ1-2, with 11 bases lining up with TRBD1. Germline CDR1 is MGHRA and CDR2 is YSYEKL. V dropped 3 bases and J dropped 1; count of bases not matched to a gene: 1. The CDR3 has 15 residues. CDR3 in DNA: TGCGCCAGCAGCCAGGACAGGGGGCTTAACTATGGCTACACCTTC. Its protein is CASSQDRGLNYGYTF.

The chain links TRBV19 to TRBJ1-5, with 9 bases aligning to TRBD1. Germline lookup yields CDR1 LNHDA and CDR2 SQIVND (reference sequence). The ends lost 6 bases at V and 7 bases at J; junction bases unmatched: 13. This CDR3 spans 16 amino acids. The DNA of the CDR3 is TGTGCCAGTAGAGAATTCCGGGACAGGGATAAACAGCCCCAGCATTTT. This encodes CASREFRDRDKQPQHF.

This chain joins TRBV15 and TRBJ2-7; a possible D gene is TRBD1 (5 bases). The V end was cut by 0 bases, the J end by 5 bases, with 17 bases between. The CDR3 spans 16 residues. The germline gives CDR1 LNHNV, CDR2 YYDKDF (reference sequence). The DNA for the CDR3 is TGTGCCACCAGCAGAGATGTAGGGGCGTCGGCCCACGAGCAGTACTTC. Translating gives CATSRDVGASAHEQYF.

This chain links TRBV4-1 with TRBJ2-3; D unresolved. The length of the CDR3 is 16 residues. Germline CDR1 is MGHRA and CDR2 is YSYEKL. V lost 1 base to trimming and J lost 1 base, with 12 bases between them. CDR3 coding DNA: TGCGCCAGCAGCCAAGTTCACAGTCGTGGCACAGATACGCAGTATTTT. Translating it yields CASSQVHSRGTDTQYF.

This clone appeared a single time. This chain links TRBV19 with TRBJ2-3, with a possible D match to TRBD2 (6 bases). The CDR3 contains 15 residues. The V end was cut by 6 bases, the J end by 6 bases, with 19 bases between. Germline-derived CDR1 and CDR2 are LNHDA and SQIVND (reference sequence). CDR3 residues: CASSPLTSLLDTQYF. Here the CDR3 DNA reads TGTGCCAGTAGCCCTTTGACTAGTCTCTTGGATACGCAGTATTTT. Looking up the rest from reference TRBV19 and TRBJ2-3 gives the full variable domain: DGGITQSPKYLFRKEGQNVTLSCEQNLNHDAMYWYRQDPGQGLRLIYYSQIVNDFQKGDIAEGYSVSREKKESFPLTVTSAQKNPTAFYLCASSPLTSLLDTQYFGPGTRLTVL.

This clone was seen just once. The DNA for the CDR3 is TGTGCCTGGAGTGTAAGGCGGCGTGAAGCTTTCTTT. It specifies CAWSVRRREAFF. The J gene is TRBJ1-1, the V gene TRBV30, with D unresolved. The length of the CDR3 is 12 residues. Per germline, CDR1 GTSNPN and CDR2 SVGIG (reference sequence). Trimming removed 0 bases from V and 7 bases from J, with 9 bases in between.

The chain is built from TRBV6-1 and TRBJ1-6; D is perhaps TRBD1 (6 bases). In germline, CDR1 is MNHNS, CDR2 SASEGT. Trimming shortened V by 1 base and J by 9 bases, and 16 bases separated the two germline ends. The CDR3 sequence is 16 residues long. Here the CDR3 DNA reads TGTGCCAGCAGTGAAGTGGGTACAGGGTGGGTTTCACCCCTCCACTTT. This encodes CASSEVGTGWVSPLHF.

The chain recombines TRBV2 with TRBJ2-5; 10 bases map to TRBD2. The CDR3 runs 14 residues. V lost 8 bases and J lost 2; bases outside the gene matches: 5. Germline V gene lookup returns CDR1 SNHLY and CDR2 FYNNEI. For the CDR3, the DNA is TGTGCCAGCGGGCTAGCGGGGGTGCAAGAGACCCAGTACTTC. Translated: CASGLAGVQETQYF.

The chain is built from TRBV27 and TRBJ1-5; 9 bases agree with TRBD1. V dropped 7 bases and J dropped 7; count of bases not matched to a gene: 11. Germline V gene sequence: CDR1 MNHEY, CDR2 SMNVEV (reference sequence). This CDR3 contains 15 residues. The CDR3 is CASMLTGGIKQPQHF. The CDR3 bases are TGTGCCAGCATGCTTACAGGGGGCATAAAGCAGCCCCAGCATTTT.

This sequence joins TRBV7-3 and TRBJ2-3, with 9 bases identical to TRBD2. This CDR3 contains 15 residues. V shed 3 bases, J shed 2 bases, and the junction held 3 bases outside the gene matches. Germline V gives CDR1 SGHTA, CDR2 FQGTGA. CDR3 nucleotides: TGTGCCAGCAGCTTGGGACTAGCCGCCACAGATACGCAGTATTTT. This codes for CASSLGLAATDTQYF.

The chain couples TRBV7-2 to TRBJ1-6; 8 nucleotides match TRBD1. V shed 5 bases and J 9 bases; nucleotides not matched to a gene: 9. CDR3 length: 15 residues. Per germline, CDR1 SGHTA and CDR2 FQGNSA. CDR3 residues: CASSLDETGVSPLHF. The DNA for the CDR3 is TGTGCCAGCAGCCTCGACGAGACAGGGGTTTCACCCCTCCACTTT.

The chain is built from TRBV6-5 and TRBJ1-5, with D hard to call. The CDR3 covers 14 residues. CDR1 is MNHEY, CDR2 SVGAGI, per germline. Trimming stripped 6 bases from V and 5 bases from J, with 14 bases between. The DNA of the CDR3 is TGTGCCAGCAGCTTAACCGGGAAGGATCAGCCCCAGCATTTT. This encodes CASSLTGKDQPQHF.